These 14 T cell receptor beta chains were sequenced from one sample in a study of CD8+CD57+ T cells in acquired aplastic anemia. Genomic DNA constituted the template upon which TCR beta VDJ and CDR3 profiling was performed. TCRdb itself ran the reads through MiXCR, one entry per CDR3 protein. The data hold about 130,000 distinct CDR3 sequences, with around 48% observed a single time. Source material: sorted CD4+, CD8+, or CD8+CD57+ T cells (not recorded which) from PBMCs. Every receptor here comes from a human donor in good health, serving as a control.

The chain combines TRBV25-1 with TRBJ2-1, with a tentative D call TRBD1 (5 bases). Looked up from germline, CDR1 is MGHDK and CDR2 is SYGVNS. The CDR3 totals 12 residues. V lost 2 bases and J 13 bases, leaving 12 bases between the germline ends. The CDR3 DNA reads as TGTGCCAGCAGTGAAGGCCCGACAGAACAGTTCTTC. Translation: CASSEGPTEQFF. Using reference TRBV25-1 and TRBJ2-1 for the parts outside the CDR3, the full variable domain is EADIYQTPRYLVIGTGKKITLECSQTMGHDKMYWYQQDPGMELHLIHYSYGVNSTEKGDLSSESTVSRIRTEHFPLTLESARPSHTSQYLCASSEGPTEQFFGPGTRLTVL.

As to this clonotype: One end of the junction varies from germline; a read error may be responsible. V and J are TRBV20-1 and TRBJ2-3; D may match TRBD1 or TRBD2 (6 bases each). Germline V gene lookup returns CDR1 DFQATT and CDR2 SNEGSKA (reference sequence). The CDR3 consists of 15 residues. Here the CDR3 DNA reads TGCAGTGCTAGGGGGGGCTACCATAGCACGGATACGCAGTATTTT. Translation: CSARGGYHSTDTQYF.

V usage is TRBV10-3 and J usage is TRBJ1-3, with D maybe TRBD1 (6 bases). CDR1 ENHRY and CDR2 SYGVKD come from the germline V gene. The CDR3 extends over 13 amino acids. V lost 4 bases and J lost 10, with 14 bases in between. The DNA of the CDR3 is TGTGCCATCAGTGGGGACACCACTGGGACCATATATTTT. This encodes CAISGDTTGTIYF.

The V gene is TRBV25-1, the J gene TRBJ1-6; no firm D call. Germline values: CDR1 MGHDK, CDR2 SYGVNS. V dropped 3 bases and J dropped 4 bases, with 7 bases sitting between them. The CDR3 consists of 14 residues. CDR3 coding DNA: TGTGCCAGCAGTGATCGGGGTTATAATTCACCCCTCCACTTT. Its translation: CASSDRGYNSPLHF.

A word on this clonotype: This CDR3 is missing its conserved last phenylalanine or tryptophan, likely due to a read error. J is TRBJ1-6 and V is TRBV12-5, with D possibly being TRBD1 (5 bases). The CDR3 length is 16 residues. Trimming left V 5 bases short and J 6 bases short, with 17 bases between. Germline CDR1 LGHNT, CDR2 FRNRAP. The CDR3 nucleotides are TGTGCTAGTGGTCCCCCCTCTGGGGGTCGTAATTCACCCCTCCACCTT. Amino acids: CASGPPSGGRNSPLHL.

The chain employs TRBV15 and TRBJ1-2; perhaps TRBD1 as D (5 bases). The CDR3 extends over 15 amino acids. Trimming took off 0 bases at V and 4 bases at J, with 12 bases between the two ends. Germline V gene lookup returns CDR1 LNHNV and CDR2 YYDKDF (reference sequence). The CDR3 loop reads CATSRERGPSYGYTF. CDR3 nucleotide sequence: TGTGCCACCAGCAGAGAACGGGGCCCGTCCTATGGCTACACCTTC.

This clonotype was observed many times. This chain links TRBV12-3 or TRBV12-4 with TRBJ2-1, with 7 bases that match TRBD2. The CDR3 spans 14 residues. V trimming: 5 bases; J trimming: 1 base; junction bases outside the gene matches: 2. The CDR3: CASSMGGSYNEQFF. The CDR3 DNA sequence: TGTGCCAGCAGTATGGGGGGGTCCTACAATGAGCAGTTCTTC.

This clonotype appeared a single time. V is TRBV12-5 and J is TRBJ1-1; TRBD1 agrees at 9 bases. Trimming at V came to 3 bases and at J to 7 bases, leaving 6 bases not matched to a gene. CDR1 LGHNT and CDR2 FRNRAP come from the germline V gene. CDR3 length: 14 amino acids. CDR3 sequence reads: CASGLGTGRIEAFF. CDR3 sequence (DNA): TGTGCTAGTGGTTTAGGGACAGGGAGGATTGAAGCTTTCTTT.

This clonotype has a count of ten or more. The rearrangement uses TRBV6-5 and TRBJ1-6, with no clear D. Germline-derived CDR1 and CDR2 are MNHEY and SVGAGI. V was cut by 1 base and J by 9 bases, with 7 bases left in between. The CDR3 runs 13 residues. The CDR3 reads CASSYLGGSPLHF. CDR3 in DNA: TGTGCCAGCAGTTACTTGGGTGGTTCACCCCTCCACTTT.

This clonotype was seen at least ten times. This CDR3 is CSASMGFSSYEQYF. The CDR3 region has the DNA TGCAGTGCTAGCATGGGCTTCAGCTCCTACGAGCAGTACTTC. V gene TRBV20-1 combines with J gene TRBJ2-7; D remains unclear. Germline V gives CDR1 DFQATT, CDR2 SNEGSKA (reference sequence). The V gene lost 3 bases and the J gene lost 0 bases, with 12 bases spanning the gap. The CDR3 spans 14 residues.

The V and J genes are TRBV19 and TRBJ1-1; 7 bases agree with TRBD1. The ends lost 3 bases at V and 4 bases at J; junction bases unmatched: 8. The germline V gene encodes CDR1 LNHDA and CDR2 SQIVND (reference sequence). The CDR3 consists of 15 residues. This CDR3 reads CASSIDGTVGTEAFF. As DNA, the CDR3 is TGTGCCAGTAGTATCGACGGGACAGTCGGCACTGAAGCTTTCTTT. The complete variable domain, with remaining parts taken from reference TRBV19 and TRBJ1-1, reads DGGITQSPKYLFRKEGQNVTLSCEQNLNHDAMYWYRQDPGQGLRLIYYSQIVNDFQKGDIAEGYSVSREKKESFPLTVTSAQKNPTAFYLCASSIDGTVGTEAFFGQGTRLTVV.

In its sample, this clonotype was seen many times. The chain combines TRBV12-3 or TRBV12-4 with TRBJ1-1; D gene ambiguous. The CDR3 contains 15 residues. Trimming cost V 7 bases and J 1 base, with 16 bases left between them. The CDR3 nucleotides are TGTGCCAGCACCCCCCGCCAGGCGCGGAACACTGAAGCTTTCTTT. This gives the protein CASTPRQARNTEAFF.

The CDR3 region has the DNA TGTGCCAGCAGCTTAAGACAGTCCTACGAGCAGTACTTC. This translates into CASSLRQSYEQYF. The chain joins TRBV7-9 to TRBJ2-7, with a possible D match to TRBD1 (5 bases). CDR1 is SEHNR, CDR2 FQNEAQ, per germline (reference sequence). The length of the CDR3 is 13 residues. With 2 bases removed from V and 1 base from J, the gap between germline ends came to 6 bases.

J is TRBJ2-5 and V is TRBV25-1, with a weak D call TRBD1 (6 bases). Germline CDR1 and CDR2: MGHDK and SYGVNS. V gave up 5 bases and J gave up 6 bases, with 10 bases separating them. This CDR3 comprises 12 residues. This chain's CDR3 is CASSSQGKTQYF. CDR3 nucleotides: TGTGCCAGCAGTTCACAGGGAAAGACCCAGTACTTC. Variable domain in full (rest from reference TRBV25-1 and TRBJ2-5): EADIYQTPRYLVIGTGKKITLECSQTMGHDKMYWYQQDPGMELHLIHYSYGVNSTEKGDLSSESTVSRIRTEHFPLTLESARPSHTSQYLCASSSQGKTQYFGPGTRLLVL.